Below are 15 T cell receptor beta chains sequenced from a single sample in a study of cytomegalovirus exposure and HLA in healthy donors (dated by TCRdb to the late 2010s). The method behind the library was the immunoSEQ multiplex PCR assay. For the multiplex PCR, a mixture combining 60 forward primers for TCR Vbeta segments and 13 reverse primers for TCR Jbeta segments was used. TCRdb took this table from immuneACCESS and kept in-frame rearrangements with V and J called. Such tables lack part of the clones; where checked against another copy, unresolved V genes explain under half of the gap, and the rest is unexplained. Within this sample are about 110,000 clones, with approximately 70% of them counted one time only. The ten biggest clones cover 0.6% to 1% of the sample. The material sequenced was PBMCs. The receptors originated from a boy between 10 and 17 years old in good health and CMV-seronegative.

V gene TRBV29-1 combines with J gene TRBJ1-5, with unresolved D. CDR1 and CDR2 (germline): SQVTM, ANQGSEA. V dropped 3 bases and J dropped 9 bases, with 15 bases sitting between them. This CDR3 comprises 13 residues. The CDR3 region has the DNA TGCAGCGTTGATTTCAGCCAGGATGGGCCCCAGCATTTT. Translated, it gives CSVDFSQDGPQHF.

This clone has just a few counts. The gene calls are TRBV4-3 and TRBJ1-1; the D is unclear. Germline CDR1 reads LGHNA; CDR2 reads YSLEER. V was clipped by 3 bases and J by 0 bases, with 8 bases between them. The CDR3 has 14 amino acids. The CDR3 reads CASSQYRLNTEAFF. The CDR3 DNA reads as TGCGCCAGCAGCCAGTACCGGTTGAACACTGAAGCTTTCTTT.

The chain couples TRBV7-8 to TRBJ2-5; a possible D gene is TRBD1 (5 bases). Looked up from germline, CDR1 is SGHVS and CDR2 is FQNEAQ. The V end was cut by 3 bases, the J end by 5 bases, with 13 bases between. This CDR3 contains 14 residues. The CDR3 spells CASSLQGVRETQYF. For the CDR3, the DNA is TGTGCCAGCAGCTTGCAAGGGGTCCGCGAGACCCAGTACTTC.

A few counts support this clone. The chain has TRBV4-1 and TRBJ2-7; D gene ambiguous. V lost 3 bases to trimming and J lost 6 bases, with 9 bases between them. CDR1 MGHRA and CDR2 YSYEKL come from the germline V gene. There are 12 residues in the CDR3. CDR3 nucleotide sequence: TGCGCCAGCAGCCACCTTATGCGCGAGCAGTACTTC. This translates into CASSHLMREQYF.

The chain joins TRBV5-1 to TRBJ2-7, with TRBD1 as a possible D gene (6 bases). Germline V gene lookup returns CDR1 SGHRS and CDR2 YFSETQ. CDR3 length: 14 residues. V dropped 4 bases and J dropped 0 bases, with 11 bases sitting between them. CDR3 sequence reads: CASSPRTVSYEQYF. Written as DNA, the CDR3 is TGCGCCAGCAGCCCCCGGACAGTCTCCTACGAGCAGTACTTC.

V and J are TRBV6-6 and TRBJ2-7; 10 nucleotides match TRBD1. V shed 8 bases and J 4 bases; nucleotides not matched to a gene: 11. Germline loops: CDR1 MNHNY, CDR2 SVGAGI (reference sequence). This CDR3 region has 15 residues. The CDR3 DNA reads as TGTGCCAGCTTCGGACAGGGGGTTTTAACTTACGAGCAGTACTTC. Translating gives CASFGQGVLTYEQYF.

This clone was counted between two and nine times. The chain combines TRBV28 with TRBJ1-2; D not certain. The V and J ends lost 8 bases and 0 bases respectively, with 10 bases between them. Germline V gives CDR1 MDHEN, CDR2 SYDVKM. The CDR3 is made up of 13 amino acids. The CDR3 bases are TGTGCCAGCGAAACACACGCTAACTATGGCTACACCTTC. Amino acid sequence: CASETHANYGYTF.

V is TRBV9 and J is TRBJ2-5, with 7 bases lining up with TRBD2. This CDR3 is 14 amino acids long. V shed 3 bases and J 2 bases; nucleotides not matched to a gene: 4. CDR1 is SGDLS, CDR2 YYNGEE, per germline. CDR3 in amino acids: CASSASGAQETQYF. CDR3 nucleotides: TGTGCCAGCAGCGCAAGCGGGGCGCAAGAGACCCAGTACTTC.

This clone showed up just a few times. The V gene is TRBV19, the J gene TRBJ2-7, with 8 bases identical to TRBD1. The CDR3 length is 15 residues. Germline V gene data show CDR1 as LNHDA and CDR2 as SQIVND (reference sequence). The ends lost 6 bases at V and 3 bases at J; junction bases unmatched: 10. The CDR3: CASRDSGTGRYEQYF. CDR3 in DNA: TGTGCCAGTAGAGATTCCGGGACAGGCCGCTACGAGCAGTACTTC.

This clone was counted a single time. This chain connects TRBV19 to TRBJ1-4; no clear D. Germline lookup yields CDR1 LNHDA and CDR2 SQIVND (reference sequence). Trimming removed 6 bases at V and 4 bases at J, with 15 bases between. The CDR3 covers 15 residues. Here the CDR3 DNA reads TGTGCCAGTAGCCCGCGGAGACCCGATAATGAAAAACTGTTTTTT. Residues: CASSPRRPDNEKLFF.

This clone was picked up a small number of times. The CDR3 sequence: CATSRDPPVATGFTDTQYF. CDR3 in DNA: TGTGCCACCAGCAGAGACCCTCCCGTAGCGACGGGCTTCACAGATACGCAGTATTTT. V gene TRBV15 combines with J gene TRBJ2-3; tentative D call: TRBD2 (5 bases). The CDR3 contains 19 residues. Trimming shortened V by 0 bases and J by 2 bases, and 21 bases separated the two germline ends. Per the germline V gene, CDR1 is LNHNV and CDR2 is YYDKDF (reference sequence).

This chain links TRBV5-6 with TRBJ2-7, with 7 positions matching TRBD1. This CDR3 spans 16 amino acids. CDR1 is SGHDT and CDR2 is YYEEEE in the germline V gene. Trimming cost V 0 bases and J 3 bases; bases outside gene matches: 9. The CDR3 reads CASSLGAGGRGYEQYF. In nucleotides, the CDR3 is TGTGCCAGCAGCTTGGGGGCAGGGGGAAGGGGCTACGAGCAGTACTTC.

The chain uses TRBV14 and TRBJ2-5; the D gene is possibly TRBD2 (5 bases). The germline V gene has CDR1 SGHDN and CDR2 FVKESK. V was pared by 5 bases and J by 7 bases, with 14 bases between. The CDR3 totals 13 residues. The CDR3 protein is CASSDRTWGTQYF. Written as DNA, the CDR3 is TGTGCCAGCAGCGACCGGACTTGGGGGACCCAGTACTTC.

The chain uses TRBV6-5 and TRBJ2-7, with 9 bases lining up with TRBD1. Germline values: CDR1 MNHEY, CDR2 SVGAGI. V lost 0 bases, J lost 4 bases, and 4 bases stayed unmatched. The length of the CDR3 is 15 residues. The CDR3 sequence: CASSYSPTGGYEQYF. The DNA of the CDR3 is TGTGCCAGCAGTTACTCGCCGACAGGGGGATACGAGCAGTACTTC.

The chain recombines TRBV5-4 with TRBJ2-7, with D possibly TRBD2 on 6 matching bases. Germline values: CDR1 SGHNT, CDR2 YYREEE (reference sequence). The CDR3 runs 15 residues. Trimming shortened V by 0 bases and J by 4 bases, and 14 bases separated the two germline ends. For the CDR3, the DNA is TGTGCCAGCAGCTTGGAATCGGGAGCGTCATACGAGCAGTACTTC. Translation: CASSLESGASYEQYF.